The sequence of this T cell receptor beta chain was determined in a study of vaccination and CD4 T cells after COVID-19. Study in general: Every culture used as a control got a CEFX pool, an HIV-1 Nef pool, or no peptide.

This CDR3 contains 17 residues. CDR1 is SEHNR and CDR2 is FQNEAQ in the germline V gene (reference sequence). Trimming removed 5 bases from V and 5 bases from J; junction bases left unmatched: 10. Treatment reported: approximately 9-day PBMC culture with coronavirus spike peptide pools or control peptides (ViraFEST assay). About this clonotype itself: Its antigen is undetermined.

The study sequenced cultured CD4+ T cell DNA using the Oncomine TCR Beta short-read assay. DNA came from CD4+ T cells after culture. TCRdb analysed the PCR reads with MiXCR anew, one entry per CDR3 protein. Of around 10,000 distinct CDR3 sequences listed, roughly 46% are singletons. This sequence was found in a human donor who had recovered from COVID-19. Material for sequencing was CD4+ T cells from blood, cultured in vitro. The gene calls are TRBV7-9 and TRBJ2-3; 13 bases fit TRBD2. Written as DNA, the CDR3 is TGTGCCAGCAGCGTTACCGGGACTAGCGGGGTAGGAGATACGCAGTATTTT. It encodes CASSVTGTSGVGDTQYF.